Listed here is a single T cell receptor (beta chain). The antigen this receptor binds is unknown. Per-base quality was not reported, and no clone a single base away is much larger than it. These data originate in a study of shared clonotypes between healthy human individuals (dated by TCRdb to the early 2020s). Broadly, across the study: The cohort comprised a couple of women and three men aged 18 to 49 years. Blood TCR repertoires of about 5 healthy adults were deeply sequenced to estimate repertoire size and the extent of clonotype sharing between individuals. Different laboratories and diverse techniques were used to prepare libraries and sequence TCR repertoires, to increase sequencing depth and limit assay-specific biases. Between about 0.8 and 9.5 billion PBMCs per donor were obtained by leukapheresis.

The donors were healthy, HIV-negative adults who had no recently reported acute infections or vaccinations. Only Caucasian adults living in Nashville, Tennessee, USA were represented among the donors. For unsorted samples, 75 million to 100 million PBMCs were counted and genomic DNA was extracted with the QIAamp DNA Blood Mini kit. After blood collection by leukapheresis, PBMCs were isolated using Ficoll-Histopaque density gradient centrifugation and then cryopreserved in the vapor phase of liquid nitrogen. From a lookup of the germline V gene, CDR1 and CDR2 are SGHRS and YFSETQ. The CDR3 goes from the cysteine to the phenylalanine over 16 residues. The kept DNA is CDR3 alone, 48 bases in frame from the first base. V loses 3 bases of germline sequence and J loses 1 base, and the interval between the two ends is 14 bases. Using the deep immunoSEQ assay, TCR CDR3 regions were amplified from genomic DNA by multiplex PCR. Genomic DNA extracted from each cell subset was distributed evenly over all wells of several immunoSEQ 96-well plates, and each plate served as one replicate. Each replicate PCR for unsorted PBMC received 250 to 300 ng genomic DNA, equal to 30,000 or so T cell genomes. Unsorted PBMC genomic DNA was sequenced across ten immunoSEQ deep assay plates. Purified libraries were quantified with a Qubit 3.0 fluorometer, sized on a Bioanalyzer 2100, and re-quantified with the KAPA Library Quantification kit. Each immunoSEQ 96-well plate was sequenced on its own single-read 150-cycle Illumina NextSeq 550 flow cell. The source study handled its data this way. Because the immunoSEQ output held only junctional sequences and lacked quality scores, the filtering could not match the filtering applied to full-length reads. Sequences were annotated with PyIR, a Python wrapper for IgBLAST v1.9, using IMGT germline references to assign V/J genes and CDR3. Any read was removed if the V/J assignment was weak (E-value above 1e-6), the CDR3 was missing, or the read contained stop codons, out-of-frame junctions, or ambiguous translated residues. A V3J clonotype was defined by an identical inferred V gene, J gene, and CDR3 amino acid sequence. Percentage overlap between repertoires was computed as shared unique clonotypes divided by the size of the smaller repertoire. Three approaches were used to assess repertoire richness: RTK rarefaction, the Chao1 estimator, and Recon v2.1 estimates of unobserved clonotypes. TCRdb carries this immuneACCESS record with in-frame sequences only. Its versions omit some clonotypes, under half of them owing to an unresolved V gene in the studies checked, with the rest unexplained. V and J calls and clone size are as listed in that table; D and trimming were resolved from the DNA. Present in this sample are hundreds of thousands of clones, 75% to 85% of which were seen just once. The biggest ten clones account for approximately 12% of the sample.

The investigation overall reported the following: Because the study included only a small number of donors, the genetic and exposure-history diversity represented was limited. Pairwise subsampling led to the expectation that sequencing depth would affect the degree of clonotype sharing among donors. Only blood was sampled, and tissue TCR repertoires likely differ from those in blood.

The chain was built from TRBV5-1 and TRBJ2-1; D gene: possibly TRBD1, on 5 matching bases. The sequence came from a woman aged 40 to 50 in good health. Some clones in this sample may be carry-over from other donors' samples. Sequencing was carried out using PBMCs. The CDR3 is CASSSTTDRSYNEQFF. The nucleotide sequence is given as TGCGCCAGCAGCTCCACTACTGACAGATCCTACAATGAGCAGTTCTTC.